This T cell receptor (beta chain) was obtained from a study of persistence of HIV-infected CD4 T cells. Across the study: A median of roughly 8 years of suppressive ART preceded sampling.

V lost 4 bases, J lost 4 bases, and 14 bases lay in between. CDR3 length: 14 residues. Germline V gives CDR1 SGHTA, CDR2 FQGNSA. Stimulation used about 9.2 ug/mL lysate from CMV-infected fibroblasts. CD40L-negative CD69-negative CD45RO-high memory CD4+ T cells were sorted as populations depleted of antigen-responding cells. Anti-CD28/CD49d costimulation, CD40-blocking antibody and enfuvirtide were given to CD8-depleted PBMCs for approximately 18 hours. Sequencing used immunoSEQ version 4 in survey mode. TCRdb's copy holds only in-frame clones and misses some; the assay was immunoSEQ multiplex PCR. The sample contains 50,000 or so clones, around 72% of which appear only once. To note about this clone: What it binds is unknown.

The TCR was taken from an adult man with HIV who was CMV-seropositive. The material sequenced was CD4+ T cells sorted from PBMCs after roughly 18-hour stimulation, taken from a patient who received antiretroviral therapy. The V gene is TRBV7-2, the J gene TRBJ2-7, with D perhaps given as TRBD1 or TRBD2 (5 bases each). This CDR3 reads CASSSRDPPYEQYF. The CDR3 nucleotides are TGTGCCAGCAGCTCCCGGGACCCGCCGTACGAGCAGTACTTC.